This TCR beta chain was identified in a study of blood T cell repertoires in COVID-19. Study summary: Italy, Spain and the United States were the sources of the convalescent and acute COVID-19 samples. T cells, B-cell-depleted T cells, or PBMCs supplied cDNA or gDNA.

Authors' methods: Reference gene primers were amplified, and this amplification served to estimate nucleated cell counts. Repertoires were generated with immunoSEQ multiplex PCR, while TCRdb's copy carries only in-frame clones and drops some. That table supplies the V and J calls and clone size; D and trimming were determined from the DNA. The sample contains under 200,000 clones, around four fifths of which appear only once. Material: peripheral blood. The receptor was isolated from a woman aged 55 to 70 with acute or convalescent COVID-19.

Written as DNA, the CDR3 is TGCGCCAGCAGCCTCGGACTAGTTGTTTACAATGAGCAGTTCTTC. Protein product: CASSLGLVVYNEQFF. The genes are TRBV5-1 and TRBJ2-1, with 7 bases that match TRBD2. The germline CDR1 and CDR2 sequences are SGHRS and YFSETQ. The CDR3 length is 15 residues. The trim removed 4 bases at V and 4 bases at J, leaving 8 bases unmatched.